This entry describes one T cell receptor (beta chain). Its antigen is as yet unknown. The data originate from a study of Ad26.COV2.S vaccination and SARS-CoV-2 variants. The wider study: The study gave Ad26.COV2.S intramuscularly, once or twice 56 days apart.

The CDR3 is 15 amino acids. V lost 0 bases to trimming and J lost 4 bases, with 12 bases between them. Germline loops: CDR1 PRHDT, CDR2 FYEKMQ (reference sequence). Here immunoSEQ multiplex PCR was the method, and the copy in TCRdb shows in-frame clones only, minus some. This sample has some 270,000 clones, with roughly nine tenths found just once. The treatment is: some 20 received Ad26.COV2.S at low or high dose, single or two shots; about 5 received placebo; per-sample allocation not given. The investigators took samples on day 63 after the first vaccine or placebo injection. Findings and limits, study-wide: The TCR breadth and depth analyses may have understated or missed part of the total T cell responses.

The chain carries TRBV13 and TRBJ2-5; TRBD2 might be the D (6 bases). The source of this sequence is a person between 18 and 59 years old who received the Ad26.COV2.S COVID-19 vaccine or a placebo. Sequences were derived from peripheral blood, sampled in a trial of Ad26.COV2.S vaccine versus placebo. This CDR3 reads CASSLGHGGSETQYF. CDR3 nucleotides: TGTGCCAGCAGCTTAGGCCATGGGGGGTCAGAGACCCAGTACTTC.